The rows below give T cell receptor beta chains drawn from one sample of a study of blood T cell repertoires in COVID-19. Clones were read by immunoSEQ multiplex PCR, and TCRdb kept only the in-frame ones, dropping some. The profile covers a few hundred thousand clones, with 75% to 90% appearing a single time and over 4% taken by the ten largest. Sequenced input: peripheral blood. These receptors were obtained from a woman in her 70s with COVID-19, enrolled during active disease. The CDR3 runs from the conserved cysteine through the conserved F or W. Each record gives: CDR3 protein, CDR3 DNA, D gene, V gene, J gene, clone size. D genes are given only for firm matches. Part of the rows lack a size; the others show once, few, many or a class for expanded clones.

CASSITREAYNEQFF	TGTGCCAGCAGTATAACACGGGAGGCCTACAATGAGCAGTTCTTC	TRBD2	TRBV27	TRBJ2-1	-
CASSLQGVTEAFF	TGTGCCAGCAGTTTACAGGGGGTCACTGAAGCTTTCTTT	TRBD1	TRBV12-3/TRBV12-4	TRBJ1-1	-
CASSEGASWEKLFF	TGTGCCAGCAGCGAGGGGGCGAGTTGGGAAAAACTGTTTTTT	TRBD1	TRBV6-5	TRBJ1-4	-
CASSLGQGTKAFF	TGTGCCAGCAGCTTGGGACAGGGAACGAAAGCTTTCTTT	TRBD1	TRBV7-2	TRBJ1-1	-
CSATTGPEAFF	TGCAGTGCTACCACAGGGCCTGAAGCTTTCTTT	-	TRBV20-1	TRBJ1-1	-
CASSPRGGLEAFF	TGTGCCAGCAGCCCTCGAGGCGGGCTTGAAGCTTTCTTT	-	TRBV9	TRBJ1-1	-
CASSYPEAGVKYNEQFF	TGTGCCAGCAGTTACCCGGAAGCGGGAGTTAAATACAATGAGCAGTTCTTC	TRBD2	TRBV6-2/TRBV6-3	TRBJ2-1	few
CSVEGRMNTEAFF	TGCAGCGTGGAGGGACGGATGAACACTGAAGCTTTCTTT	-	TRBV29-1	TRBJ1-1	-
CASSPYSGTVNGYTF	TGTGCCAGCAGTCCCTATTCCGGGACAGTAAATGGCTACACCTTC	TRBD1	TRBV6-2/TRBV6-3	TRBJ1-2	-
CASSVGGQASEKLFF	TGTGCCAGCAGCGTGGGGGGACAGGCCTCTGAAAAACTGTTTTTT	TRBD1	TRBV9	TRBJ1-4	-
CASSQAGFGTEAFF	TGTGCCAGCAGCCAAGCCGGTTTCGGCACTGAAGCTTTCTTT	-	TRBV3-1/TRBV3-2	TRBJ1-1	-
CASSFSDSGYGYTF	TGTGCCAGCAGCTTCTCAGACTCGGGCTATGGCTACACCTTC	-	TRBV7-6	TRBJ1-2	-
CASSSLGRLYGYTF	TGTGCCAGCAGCTCCTTAGGCAGGCTCTATGGCTACACCTTC	-	TRBV7-9	TRBJ1-2	-
CASSMREKLFF	TGTGCCAGTAGTATGAGAGAAAAACTGTTTTTT	-	TRBV19	TRBJ1-4	-
CASTPRTVNTEAFF	TGTGCCAGTACCCCAAGGACAGTGAACACTGAAGCTTTCTTT	-	TRBV19	TRBJ1-1	once
CASSISPSGEYEQYF	TGTGCCAGTAGTATTTCCCCTAGCGGGGAATACGAGCAGTACTTC	TRBD2	TRBV19	TRBJ2-7	-
CATSDFRGNEQFF	TGTGCCACCAGTGATTTTCGGGGCAATGAGCAGTTCTTC	-	TRBV24-1	TRBJ2-1	-
CATSRGQGANTGELFF	TGTGCCACCAGCAGGGGGCAGGGCGCGAACACCGGGGAGCTGTTTTTT	-	TRBV15	TRBJ2-2	once
CASSKRQGDQETQYF	TGTGCCAGCTCGAAGAGGCAGGGGGATCAAGAGACCCAGTACTTC	TRBD1	TRBV18	TRBJ2-5	-
CASSLTGTSYEQYF	TGTGCCAGCAGCTTAACAGGGACTAGCTACGAGCAGTACTTC	TRBD2	TRBV7-3	TRBJ2-7	few
CASSLRPGRYNEQFF	TGTGCCAGCAGCTTACGCCCCGGGAGGTACAATGAGCAGTTCTTC	TRBD2	TRBV7-6	TRBJ2-1	-
CASQTSGSSDTQYF	TGTGCCAGCCAGACTAGCGGGAGTTCGGACACGCAGTATTTT	TRBD2	TRBV28	TRBJ2-3	-
CSVARGRDFSSYEQYF	TGCAGCGTTGCACGCGGGAGGGATTTTAGCTCCTACGAGCAGTACTTC	TRBD2	TRBV29-1	TRBJ2-7	once
CSVDRGMAGELFF	TGCAGCGTTGACAGGGGGATGGCCGGGGAGCTGTTTTTT	TRBD1	TRBV29-1	TRBJ2-2	-
CASSRSGTSGRTWYF	TGTGCCAGCAGTCGATCCGGGACTAGCGGGAGAACATGGTACTTC	TRBD2	TRBV28	TRBJ2-7	-
CASSYATSSNTGELFF	TGTGCCAGCAGTTACGCGACTAGTAGTAACACCGGGGAGCTGTTTTTT	-	TRBV6-2/TRBV6-3	TRBJ2-2	once
CSASGGRDTEAFF	TGCAGCGCCTCCGGAGGGAGGGACACTGAAGCTTTCTTT	-	TRBV29-1	TRBJ1-1	-
CASSVGQGGETQYF	TGTGCCAGCAGCGTAGGACAGGGAGGAGAGACCCAGTACTTC	-	TRBV9	TRBJ2-5	-
CASNIGGGPTQYF	TGTGCCAGCAACATCGGGGGAGGACCTACGCAGTATTTT	-	TRBV14	TRBJ2-3	many
CASSVSTDTQYF	TGTGCCAGCAGCGTAAGCACAGATACGCAGTATTTT	-	TRBV28	TRBJ2-3	-
CASSRLSGIYGYTF	TGTGCCAGCAGTCGTCTCTCAGGGATCTATGGCTACACCTTC	-	TRBV6-5	TRBJ1-2	-
CASSLAGGVETQYF	TGTGCCAGCAGCTTAGCCGGAGGGGTGGAGACCCAGTACTTC	-	TRBV7-2	TRBJ2-5	-
CASSPHPVSYNEQFF	TGTGCCAGCAGCCCCCATCCGGTCTCCTACAATGAGCAGTTCTTC	-	TRBV3-1/TRBV3-2	TRBJ2-1	once